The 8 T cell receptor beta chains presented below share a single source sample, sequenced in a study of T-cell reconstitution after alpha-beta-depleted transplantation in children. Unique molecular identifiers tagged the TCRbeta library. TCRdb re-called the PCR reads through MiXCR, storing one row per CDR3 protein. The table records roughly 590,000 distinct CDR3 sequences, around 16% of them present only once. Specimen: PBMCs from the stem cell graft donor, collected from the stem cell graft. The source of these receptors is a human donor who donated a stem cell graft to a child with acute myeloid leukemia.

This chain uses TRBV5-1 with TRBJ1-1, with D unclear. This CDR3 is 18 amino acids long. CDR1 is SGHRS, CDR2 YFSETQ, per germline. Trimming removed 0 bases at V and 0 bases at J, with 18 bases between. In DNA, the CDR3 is TGCGCCAGCAGCTTGGGACTTTCTGGGCTCTCGGTGAACACTGAAGCTTTCTTT. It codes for CASSLGLSGLSVNTEAFF. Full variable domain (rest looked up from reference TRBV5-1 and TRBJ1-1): KAGVTQTPRYLIKTRGQQVTLSCSPISGHRSVSWYQQTPGQGLQFLFEYFSETQRNKGNFPGRFSGRQFSNSRSEMNVSTLELGDSALYLCASSLGLSGLSVNTEAFFGQGTRLTVV.

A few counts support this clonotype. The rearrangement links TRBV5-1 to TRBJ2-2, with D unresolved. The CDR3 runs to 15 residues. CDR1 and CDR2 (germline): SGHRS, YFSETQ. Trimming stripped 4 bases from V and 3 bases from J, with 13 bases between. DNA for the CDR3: TGCGCCAGCAGCGCGCCATACGAGTACACCGGGGAGCTGTTTTTT. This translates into CASSAPYEYTGELFF.

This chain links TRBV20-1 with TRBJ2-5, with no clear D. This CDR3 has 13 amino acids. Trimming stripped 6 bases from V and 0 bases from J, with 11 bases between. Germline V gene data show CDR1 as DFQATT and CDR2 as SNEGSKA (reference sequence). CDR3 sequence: CSACETYQETQYF. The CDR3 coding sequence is TGCAGTGCCTGCGAGACGTACCAAGAGACCCAGTACTTC.

The CDR3: CSGTGADGYTF. CDR3 coding DNA: TGCAGCGGGACAGGGGCAGATGGCTACACCTTC. The chain joins TRBV20-1 to TRBJ1-2, with 10 bases fitting TRBD1. The CDR3 runs to 11 residues. Germline V gene data show CDR1 as DFQATT and CDR2 as SNEGSKA (reference sequence).

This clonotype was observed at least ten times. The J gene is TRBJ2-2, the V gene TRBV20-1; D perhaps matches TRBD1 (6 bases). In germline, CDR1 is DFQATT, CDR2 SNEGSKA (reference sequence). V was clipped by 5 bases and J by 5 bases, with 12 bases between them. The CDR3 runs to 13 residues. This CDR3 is CSAYAQGTGELFF. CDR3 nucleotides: TGCAGTGCTTATGCACAGGGTACCGGGGAGCTGTTTTTT.

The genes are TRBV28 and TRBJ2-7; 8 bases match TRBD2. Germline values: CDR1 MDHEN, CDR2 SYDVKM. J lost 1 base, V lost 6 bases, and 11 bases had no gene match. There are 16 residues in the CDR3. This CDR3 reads CASSSGGLPLSYEQYV. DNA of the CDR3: TGTGCCAGCAGCAGCGGGGGCCTCCCCCTGTCCTACGAGCAGTACGTC.

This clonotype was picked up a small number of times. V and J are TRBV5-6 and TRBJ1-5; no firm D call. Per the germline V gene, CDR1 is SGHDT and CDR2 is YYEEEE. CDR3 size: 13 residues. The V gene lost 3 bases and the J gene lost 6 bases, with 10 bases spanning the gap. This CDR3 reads CASSSRFSQPQHF. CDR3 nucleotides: TGTGCCAGCAGCTCTCGTTTTTCTCAGCCCCAGCATTTT.

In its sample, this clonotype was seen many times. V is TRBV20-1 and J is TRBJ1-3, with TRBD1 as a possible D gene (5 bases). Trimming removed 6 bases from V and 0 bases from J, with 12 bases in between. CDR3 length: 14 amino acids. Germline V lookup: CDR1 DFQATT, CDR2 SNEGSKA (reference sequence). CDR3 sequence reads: CSADRGSSGNTIYF. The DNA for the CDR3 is TGCAGTGCAGACCGGGGCAGCTCTGGAAACACCATATATTTT.